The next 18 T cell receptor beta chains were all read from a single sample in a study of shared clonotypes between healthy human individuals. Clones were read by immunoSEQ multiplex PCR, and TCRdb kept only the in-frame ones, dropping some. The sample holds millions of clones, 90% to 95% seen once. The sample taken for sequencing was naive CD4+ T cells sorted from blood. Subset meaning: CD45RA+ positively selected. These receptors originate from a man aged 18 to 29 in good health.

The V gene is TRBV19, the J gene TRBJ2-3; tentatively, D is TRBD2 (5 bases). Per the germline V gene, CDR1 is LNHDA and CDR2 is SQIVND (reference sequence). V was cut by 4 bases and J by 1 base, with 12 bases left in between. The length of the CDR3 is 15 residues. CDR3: CASSTRLGGTDTQYF. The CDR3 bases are TGTGCCAGTAGTACCCGACTCGGGGGCACAGATACGCAGTATTTT.

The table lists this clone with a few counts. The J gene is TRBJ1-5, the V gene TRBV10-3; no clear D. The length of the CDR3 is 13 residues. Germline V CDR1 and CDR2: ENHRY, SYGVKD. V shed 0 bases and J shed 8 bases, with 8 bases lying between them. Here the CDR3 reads CAISESIVEPQHF. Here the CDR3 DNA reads TGTGCCATCAGTGAGTCGATCGTGGAGCCCCAGCATTTT.

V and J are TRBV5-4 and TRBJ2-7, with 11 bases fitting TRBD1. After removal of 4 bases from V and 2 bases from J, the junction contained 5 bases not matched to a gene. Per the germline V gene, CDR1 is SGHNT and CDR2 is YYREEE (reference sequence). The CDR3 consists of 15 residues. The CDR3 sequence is CASSPDRGQTYEQYF. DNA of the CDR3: TGTGCCAGCAGCCCGGACAGGGGGCAGACCTACGAGCAGTACTTC.

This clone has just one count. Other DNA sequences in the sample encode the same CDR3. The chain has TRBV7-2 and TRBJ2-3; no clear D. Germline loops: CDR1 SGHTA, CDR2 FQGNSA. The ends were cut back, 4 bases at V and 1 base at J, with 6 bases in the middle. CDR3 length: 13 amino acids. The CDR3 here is CASSSVGTDTQYF. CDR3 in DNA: TGTGCCAGCAGCTCGGTGGGCACAGATACGCAGTATTTT. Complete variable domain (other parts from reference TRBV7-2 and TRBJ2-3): GAGVSQSPSNKVTEKGKDVELRCDPISGHTALYWYRQSLGQGLEFLIYFQGNSAPDKSGLPSDRFSAERTGGSVSTLTIQRTQQEDSAVYLCASSSVGTDTQYFGPGTRLTVL.

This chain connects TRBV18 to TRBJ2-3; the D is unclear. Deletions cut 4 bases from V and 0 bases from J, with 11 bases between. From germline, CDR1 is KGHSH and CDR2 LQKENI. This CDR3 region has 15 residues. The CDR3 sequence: CASSLTGQSTDTQYF. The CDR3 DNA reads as TGTGCCAGCTCACTCACCGGGCAGAGCACAGATACGCAGTATTTT.

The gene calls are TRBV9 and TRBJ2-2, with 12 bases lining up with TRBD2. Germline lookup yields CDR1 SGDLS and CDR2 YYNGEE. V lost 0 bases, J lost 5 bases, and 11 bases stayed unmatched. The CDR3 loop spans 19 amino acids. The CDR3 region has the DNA TGTGCCAGCAGCGTAGGGCTAGCGGGAGGGCGAAAAGGGACCGGGGAGCTGTTTTTT. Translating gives CASSVGLAGGRKGTGELFF.

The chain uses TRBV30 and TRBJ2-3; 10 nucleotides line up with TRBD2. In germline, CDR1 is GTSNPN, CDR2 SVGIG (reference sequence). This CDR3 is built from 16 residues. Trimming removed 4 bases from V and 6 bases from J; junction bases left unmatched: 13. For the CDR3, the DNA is TGTGCCTGGACCCAAGGAGCGGGGGGGCCGAGCGATACGCAGTATTTT. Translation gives CAWTQGAGGPSDTQYF.

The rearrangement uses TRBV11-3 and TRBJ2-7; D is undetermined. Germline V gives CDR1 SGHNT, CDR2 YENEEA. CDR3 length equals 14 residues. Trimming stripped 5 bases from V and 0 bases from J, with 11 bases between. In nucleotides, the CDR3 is TGTGCCAGCAGCCTCGGACCGAGCTCCTACGAGCAGTACTTC. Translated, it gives CASSLGPSSYEQYF.

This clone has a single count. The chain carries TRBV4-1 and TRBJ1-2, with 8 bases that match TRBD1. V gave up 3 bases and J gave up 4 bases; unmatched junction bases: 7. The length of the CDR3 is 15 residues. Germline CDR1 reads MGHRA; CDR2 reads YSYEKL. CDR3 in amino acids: CASSQGQVLSYGYTF. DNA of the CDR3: TGCGCCAGCAGCCAGGGACAGGTCCTCAGCTATGGCTACACCTTC.

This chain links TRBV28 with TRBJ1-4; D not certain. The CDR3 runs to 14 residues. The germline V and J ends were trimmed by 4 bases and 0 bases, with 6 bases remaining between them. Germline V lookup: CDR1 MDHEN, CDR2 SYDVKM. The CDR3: CASSSPATNEKLFF. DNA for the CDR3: TGTGCCAGCAGTTCGCCGGCAACTAATGAAAAACTGTTTTTT.

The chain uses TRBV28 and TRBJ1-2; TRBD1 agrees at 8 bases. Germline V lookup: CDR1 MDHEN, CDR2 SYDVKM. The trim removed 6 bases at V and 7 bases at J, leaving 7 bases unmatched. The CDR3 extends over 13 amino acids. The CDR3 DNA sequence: TGTGCCAGCAGGATACAGGGGGACTTTGGCTACACCTTC. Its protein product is CASRIQGDFGYTF.

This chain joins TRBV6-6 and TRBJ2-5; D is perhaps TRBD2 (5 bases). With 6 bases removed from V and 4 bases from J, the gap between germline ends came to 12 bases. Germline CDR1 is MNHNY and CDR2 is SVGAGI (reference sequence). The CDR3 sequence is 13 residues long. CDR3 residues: CASSFTSAETQYF. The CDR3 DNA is TGTGCCAGCAGCTTTACTAGTGCAGAGACCCAGTACTTC.

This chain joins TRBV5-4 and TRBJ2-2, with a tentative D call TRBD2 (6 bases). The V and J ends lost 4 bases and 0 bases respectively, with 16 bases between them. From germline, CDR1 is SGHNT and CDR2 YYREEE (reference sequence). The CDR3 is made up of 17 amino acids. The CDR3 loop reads CASSPGGSGPNTGELFF. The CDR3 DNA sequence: TGTGCCAGCAGCCCCGGAGGCAGCGGGCCGAACACCGGGGAGCTGTTTTTT.

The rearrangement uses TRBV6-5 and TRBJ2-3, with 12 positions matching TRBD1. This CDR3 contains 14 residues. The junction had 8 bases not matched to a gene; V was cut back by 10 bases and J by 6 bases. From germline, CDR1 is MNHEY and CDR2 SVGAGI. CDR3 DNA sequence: TGTGCCACCGGGGGACAGGGGGCGGGTGATACGCAGTATTTT. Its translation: CATGGQGAGDTQYF.

Here the CDR3 DNA reads TGTGCCAGCAGCCCCTCCGTTGAGGGGGCTTCTGGCTACACCTTC. This gives the protein CASSPSVEGASGYTF. The chain carries TRBV5-4 and TRBJ1-2; 7 nucleotides line up with TRBD1. CDR1 is SGHNT and CDR2 is YYREEE in the germline V gene (reference sequence). V lost 4 bases to trimming and J lost 7 bases; unmatched junction nucleotides: 13. The CDR3 totals 15 residues.

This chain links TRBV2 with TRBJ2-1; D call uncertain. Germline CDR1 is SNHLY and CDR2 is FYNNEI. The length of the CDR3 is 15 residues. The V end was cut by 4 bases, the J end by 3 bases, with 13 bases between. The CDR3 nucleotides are TGTGCCAGCAGTGCTCAAAGGTCGTTCTACAATGAGCAGTTCTTC. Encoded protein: CASSAQRSFYNEQFF.

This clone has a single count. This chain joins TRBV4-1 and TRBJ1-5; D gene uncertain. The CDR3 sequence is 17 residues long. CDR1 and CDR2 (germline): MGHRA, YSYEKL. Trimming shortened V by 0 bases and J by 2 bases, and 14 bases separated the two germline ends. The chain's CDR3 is CASSQESSGVGNQPQHF. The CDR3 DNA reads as TGCGCCAGCAGCCAAGAATCAAGCGGGGTGGGCAATCAGCCCCAGCATTTT.

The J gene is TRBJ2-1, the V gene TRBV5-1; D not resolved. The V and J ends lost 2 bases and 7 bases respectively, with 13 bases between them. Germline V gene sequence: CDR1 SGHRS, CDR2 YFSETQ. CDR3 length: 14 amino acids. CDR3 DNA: TGCGCCAGCAGCTTTCCATCGTCCGGGAATGAGCAGTTCTTC. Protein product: CASSFPSSGNEQFF.